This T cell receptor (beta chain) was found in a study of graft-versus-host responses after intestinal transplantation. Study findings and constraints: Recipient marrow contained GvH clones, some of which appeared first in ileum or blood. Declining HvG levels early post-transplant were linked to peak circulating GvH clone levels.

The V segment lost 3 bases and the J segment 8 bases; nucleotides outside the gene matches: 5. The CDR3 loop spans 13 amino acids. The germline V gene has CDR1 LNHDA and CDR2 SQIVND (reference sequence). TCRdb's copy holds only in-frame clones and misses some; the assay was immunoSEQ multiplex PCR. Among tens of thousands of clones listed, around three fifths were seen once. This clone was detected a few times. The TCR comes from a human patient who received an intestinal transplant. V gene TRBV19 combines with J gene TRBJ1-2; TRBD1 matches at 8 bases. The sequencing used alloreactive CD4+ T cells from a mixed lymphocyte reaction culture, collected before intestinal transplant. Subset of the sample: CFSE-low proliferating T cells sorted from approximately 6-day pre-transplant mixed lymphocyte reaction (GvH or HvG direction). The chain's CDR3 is CASSIDRGTGYTF. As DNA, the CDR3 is TGTGCCAGTAGTATTGACAGGGGAACGGGCTACACCTTC.